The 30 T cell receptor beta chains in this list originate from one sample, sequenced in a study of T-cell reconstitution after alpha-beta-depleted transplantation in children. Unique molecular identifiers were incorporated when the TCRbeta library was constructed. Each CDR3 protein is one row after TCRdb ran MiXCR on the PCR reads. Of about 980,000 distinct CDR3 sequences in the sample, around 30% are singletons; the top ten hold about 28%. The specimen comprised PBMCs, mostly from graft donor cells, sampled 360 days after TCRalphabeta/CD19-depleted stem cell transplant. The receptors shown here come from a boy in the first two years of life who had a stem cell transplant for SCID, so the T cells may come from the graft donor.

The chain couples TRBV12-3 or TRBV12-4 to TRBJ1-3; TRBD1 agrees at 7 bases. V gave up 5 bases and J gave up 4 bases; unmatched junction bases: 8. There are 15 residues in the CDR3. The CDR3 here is CASSRPQGRGNTIYF. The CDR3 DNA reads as TGTGCCAGCAGTCGACCACAGGGGAGAGGAAACACCATATATTTT.

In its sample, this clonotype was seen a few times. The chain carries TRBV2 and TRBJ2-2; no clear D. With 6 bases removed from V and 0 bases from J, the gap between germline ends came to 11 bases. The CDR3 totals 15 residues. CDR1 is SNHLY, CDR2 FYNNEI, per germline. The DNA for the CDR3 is TGTGCCAGCAGAAGCTTTGTCGCGAACACCGGGGAGCTGTTTTTT. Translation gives CASRSFVANTGELFF. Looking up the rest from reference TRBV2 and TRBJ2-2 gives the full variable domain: EPEVTQTPSHQVTQMGQEVILRCVPISNHLYFYWYRQILGQKVEFLVSFYNNEISEKSEIFDDQFSVERPDGSNFTLKIRSTKLEDSAMYFCASRSFVANTGELFFGEGSRLTVL.

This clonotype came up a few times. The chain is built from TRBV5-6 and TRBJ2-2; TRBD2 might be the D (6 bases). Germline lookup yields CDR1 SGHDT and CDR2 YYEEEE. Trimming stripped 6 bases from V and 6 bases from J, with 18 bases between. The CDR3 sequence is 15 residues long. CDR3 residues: CASTISGSHAGELFF. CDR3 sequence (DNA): TGTGCCAGCACCATCTCCGGGAGTCATGCCGGGGAGCTGTTTTTT.

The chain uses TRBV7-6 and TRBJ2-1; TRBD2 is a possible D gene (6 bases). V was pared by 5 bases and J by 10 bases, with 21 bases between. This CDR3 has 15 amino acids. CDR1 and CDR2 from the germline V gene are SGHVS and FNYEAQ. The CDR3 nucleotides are TGTGCCAGCAGCCCTCGGGACTGGAGCGGCTACGAGCAGTTCTTC. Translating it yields CASSPRDWSGYEQFF.

CDR3 in DNA: TGCGCCAGCAGCCAAGATGAGACAGGGCTGAATGAAAAACTGTTTTTT. Translation gives CASSQDETGLNEKLFF. The gene calls are TRBV4-3 and TRBJ1-4; 7 bases are shared with TRBD1. J was trimmed by 5 bases and V by 0 bases; bases with no gene match: 6. Germline loops: CDR1 LGHNA, CDR2 YSLEER. This CDR3 has 16 residues.

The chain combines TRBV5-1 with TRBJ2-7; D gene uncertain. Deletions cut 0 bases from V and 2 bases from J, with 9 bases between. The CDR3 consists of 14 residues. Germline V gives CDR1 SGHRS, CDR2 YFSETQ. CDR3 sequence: CASSLAIGTYEQYF. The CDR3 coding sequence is TGCGCCAGCAGCTTGGCGATCGGAACCTACGAGCAGTACTTC.

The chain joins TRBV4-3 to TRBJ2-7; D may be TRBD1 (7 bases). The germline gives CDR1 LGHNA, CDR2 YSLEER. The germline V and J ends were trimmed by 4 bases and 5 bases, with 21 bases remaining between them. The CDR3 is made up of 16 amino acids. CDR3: CASSPIQGGSLDEQYF. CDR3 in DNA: TGCGCCAGCAGCCCGATCCAGGGGGGCTCGCTCGACGAGCAGTACTTC.

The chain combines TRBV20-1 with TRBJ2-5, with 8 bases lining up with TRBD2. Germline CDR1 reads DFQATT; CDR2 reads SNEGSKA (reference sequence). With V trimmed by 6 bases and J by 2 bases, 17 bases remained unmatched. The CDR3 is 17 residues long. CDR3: CSAGEGSASGRQETQYF. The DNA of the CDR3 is TGCAGTGCGGGAGAGGGTTCGGCTAGCGGGCGGCAAGAGACCCAGTACTTC.

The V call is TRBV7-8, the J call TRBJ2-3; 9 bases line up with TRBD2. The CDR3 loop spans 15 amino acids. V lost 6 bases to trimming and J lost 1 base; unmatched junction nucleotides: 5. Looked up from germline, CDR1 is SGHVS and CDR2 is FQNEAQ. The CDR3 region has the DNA TGTGCCAGCAGTAGAGCGGGGGGCCGCACAGATACGCAGTATTTT. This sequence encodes CASSRAGGRTDTQYF.

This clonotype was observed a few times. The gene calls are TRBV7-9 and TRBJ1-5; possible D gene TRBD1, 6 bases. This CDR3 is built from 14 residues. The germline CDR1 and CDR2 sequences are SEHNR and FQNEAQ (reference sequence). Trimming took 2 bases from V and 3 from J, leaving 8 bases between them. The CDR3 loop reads CASSLSGDNQPQHF. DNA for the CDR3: TGTGCCAGCAGCTTATCAGGGGACAATCAGCCCCAGCATTTT.

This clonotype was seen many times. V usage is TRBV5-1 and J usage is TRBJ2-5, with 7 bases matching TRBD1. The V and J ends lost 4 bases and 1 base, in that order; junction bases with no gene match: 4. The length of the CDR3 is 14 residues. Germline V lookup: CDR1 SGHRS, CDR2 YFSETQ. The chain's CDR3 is CASSPRTGQETQYF. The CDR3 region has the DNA TGCGCCAGCAGCCCTAGGACAGGCCAAGAGACCCAGTACTTC.

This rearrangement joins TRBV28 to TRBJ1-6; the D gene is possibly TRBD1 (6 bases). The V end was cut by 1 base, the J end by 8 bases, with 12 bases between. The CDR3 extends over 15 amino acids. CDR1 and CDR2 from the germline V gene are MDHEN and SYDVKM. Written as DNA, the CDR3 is TGTGCCAGCAGTTTATTACAGGGCCTGGATTCACCCCTCCACTTT. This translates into CASSLLQGLDSPLHF.

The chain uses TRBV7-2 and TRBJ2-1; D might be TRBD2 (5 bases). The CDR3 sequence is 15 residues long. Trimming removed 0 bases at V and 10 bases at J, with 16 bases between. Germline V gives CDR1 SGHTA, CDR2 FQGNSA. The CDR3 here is CASSLARTPSGEQFF. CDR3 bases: TGTGCCAGCAGCTTAGCGCGGACTCCCTCCGGGGAGCAGTTCTTC.

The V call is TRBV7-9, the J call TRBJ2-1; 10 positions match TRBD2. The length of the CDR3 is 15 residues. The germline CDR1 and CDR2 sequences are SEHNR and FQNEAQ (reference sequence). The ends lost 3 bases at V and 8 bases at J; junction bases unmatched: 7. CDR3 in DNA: TGTGCCAGCAGCTTGAGTAGCGGGGGGTTCGATGAGCAGTTCTTC. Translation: CASSLSSGGFDEQFF. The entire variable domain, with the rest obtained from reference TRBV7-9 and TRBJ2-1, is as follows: DTGVSQNPRHKITKRGQNVTFRCDPISEHNRLYWYRQTLGQGPEFLTYFQNEAQLEKSRLLSDRFSAERPKGSFSTLEIQRTEQGDSAMYLCASSLSSGGFDEQFFGPGTRLTVL.

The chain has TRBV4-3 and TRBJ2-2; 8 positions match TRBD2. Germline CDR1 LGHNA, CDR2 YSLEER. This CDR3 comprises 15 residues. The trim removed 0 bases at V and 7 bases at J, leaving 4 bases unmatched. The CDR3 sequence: CASSQETSDGGELFF. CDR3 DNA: TGCGCCAGCAGCCAAGAGACTAGCGACGGCGGGGAGCTGTTTTTT.

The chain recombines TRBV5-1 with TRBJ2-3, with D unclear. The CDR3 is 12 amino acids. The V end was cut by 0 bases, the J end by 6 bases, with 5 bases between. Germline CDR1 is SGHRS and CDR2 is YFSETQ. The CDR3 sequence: CASSLDYDTQYF. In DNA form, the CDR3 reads TGCGCCAGCAGCTTGGACTACGATACGCAGTATTTT.

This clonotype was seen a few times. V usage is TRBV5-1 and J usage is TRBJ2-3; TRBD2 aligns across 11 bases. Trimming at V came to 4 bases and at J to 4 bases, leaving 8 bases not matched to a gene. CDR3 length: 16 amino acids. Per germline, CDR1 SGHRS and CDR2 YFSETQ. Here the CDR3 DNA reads TGCGCCAGCAGCCGTAGCGGGGGGGCAGGGGCAGATACGCAGTATTTT. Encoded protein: CASSRSGGAGADTQYF.

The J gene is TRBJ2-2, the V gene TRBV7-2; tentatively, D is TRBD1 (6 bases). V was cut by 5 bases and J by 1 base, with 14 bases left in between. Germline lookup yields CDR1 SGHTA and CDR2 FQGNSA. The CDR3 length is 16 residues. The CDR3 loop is CASSPRPQGNTGELFF. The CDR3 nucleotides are TGTGCCAGCAGCCCTAGGCCACAGGGGAACACCGGGGAGCTGTTTTTT.

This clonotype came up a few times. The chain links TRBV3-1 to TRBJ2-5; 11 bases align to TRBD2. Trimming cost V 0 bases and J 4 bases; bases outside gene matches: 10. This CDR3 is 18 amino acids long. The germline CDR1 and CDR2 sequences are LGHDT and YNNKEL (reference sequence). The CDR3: CASSQEIGASGGLETQYF. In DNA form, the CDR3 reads TGTGCCAGCAGCCAAGAGATTGGGGCTAGCGGGGGGTTAGAGACCCAGTACTTC.

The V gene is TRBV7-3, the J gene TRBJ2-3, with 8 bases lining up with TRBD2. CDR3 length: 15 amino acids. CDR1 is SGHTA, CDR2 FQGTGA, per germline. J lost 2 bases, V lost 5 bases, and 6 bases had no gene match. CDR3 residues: CASSPGGGTTDTQYF. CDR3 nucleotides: TGTGCCAGCAGCCCCGGGGGGGGTACCACAGATACGCAGTATTTT.

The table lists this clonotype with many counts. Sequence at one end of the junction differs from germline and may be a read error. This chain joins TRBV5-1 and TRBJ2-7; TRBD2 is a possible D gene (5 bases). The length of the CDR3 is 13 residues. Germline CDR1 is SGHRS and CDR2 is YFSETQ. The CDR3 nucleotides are TGTGCCAGCAGCTGGGCGGGTTCCTACGAGCAGTACTTC. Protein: CASSWAGSYEQYF.

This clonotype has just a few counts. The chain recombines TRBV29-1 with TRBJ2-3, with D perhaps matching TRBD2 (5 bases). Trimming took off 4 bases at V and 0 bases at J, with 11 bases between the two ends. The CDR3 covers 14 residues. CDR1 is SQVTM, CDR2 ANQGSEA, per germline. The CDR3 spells CSVVSRGSTDTQYF. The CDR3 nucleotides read TGCAGCGTTGTATCCCGGGGAAGCACAGATACGCAGTATTTT.

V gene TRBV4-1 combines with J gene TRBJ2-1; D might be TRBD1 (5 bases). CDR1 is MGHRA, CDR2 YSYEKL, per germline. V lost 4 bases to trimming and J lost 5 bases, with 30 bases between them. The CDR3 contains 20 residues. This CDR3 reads CASSLRIVVVARASDNEQFF. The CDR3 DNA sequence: TGCGCCAGCAGCCTAAGAATCGTAGTTGTCGCCAGGGCGTCAGACAATGAGCAGTTCTTC.

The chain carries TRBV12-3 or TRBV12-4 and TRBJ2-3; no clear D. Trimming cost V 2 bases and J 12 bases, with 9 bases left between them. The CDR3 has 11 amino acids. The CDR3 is CASSLSPVQYF. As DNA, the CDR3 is TGTGCCAGCAGTTTAAGTCCGGTACAGTATTTT.

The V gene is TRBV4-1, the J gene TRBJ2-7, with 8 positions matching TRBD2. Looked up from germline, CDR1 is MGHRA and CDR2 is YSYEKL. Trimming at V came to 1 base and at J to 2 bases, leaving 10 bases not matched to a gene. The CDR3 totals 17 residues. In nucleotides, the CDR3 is TGCGCCAGCAGCCAAGTAGTCGCCAGCGGGGGTGCCTACGAGCAGTACTTC. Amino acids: CASSQVVASGGAYEQYF.

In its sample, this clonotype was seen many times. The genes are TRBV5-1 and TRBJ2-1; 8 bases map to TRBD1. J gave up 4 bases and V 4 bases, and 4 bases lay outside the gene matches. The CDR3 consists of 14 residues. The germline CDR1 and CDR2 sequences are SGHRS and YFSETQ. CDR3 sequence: CASSRRQGYNEQFF. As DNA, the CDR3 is TGCGCCAGCAGCAGGCGACAGGGGTACAATGAGCAGTTCTTC.

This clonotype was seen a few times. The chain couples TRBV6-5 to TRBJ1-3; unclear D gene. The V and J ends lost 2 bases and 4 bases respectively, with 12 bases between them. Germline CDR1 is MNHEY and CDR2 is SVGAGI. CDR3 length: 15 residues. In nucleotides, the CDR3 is TGTGCCAGCAGTTACGAGGGATATCCGGGAAACACCATATATTTT. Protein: CASSYEGYPGNTIYF.

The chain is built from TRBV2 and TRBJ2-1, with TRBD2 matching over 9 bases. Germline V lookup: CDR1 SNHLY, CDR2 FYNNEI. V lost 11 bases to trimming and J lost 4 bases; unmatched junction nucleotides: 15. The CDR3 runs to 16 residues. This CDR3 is CADGVGAGGLYNEQFF. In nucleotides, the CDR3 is TGTGCCGACGGCGTAGGGGCGGGGGGGCTTTACAATGAGCAGTTCTTC.

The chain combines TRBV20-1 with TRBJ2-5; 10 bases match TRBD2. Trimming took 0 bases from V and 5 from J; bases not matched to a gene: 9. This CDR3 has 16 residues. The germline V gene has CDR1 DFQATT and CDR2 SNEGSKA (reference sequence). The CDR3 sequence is CSARDLAGAPRETQYF. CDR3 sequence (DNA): TGCAGTGCTAGAGATCTAGCGGGGGCCCCCCGGGAGACCCAGTACTTC.

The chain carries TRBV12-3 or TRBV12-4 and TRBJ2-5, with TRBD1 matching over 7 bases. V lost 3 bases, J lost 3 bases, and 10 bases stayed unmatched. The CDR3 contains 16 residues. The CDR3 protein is CASSLGQTLKKETQYF. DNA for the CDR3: TGTGCCAGCAGTTTGGGACAGACCCTAAAGAAAGAGACCCAGTACTTC.